This T cell receptor (beta chain) was recorded in a study of cytomegalovirus exposure and HLA in healthy donors. Across the study: The 95 million to 120 million unique TCR beta sequences, from 150 million to 200 million T cells, were found by an earlier analysis.

Findings of the study overall: Most of the CMV-associated TCR beta chains (in a later analysis) appeared to be HLA-restricted.

A multiplex PCR was run with 60 Vbeta primers and 13 Jbeta primers. Only in-frame clones appear in the TCRdb table, and some are missing; sequencing was by immunoSEQ multiplex PCR. Here the sample spans around 130,000 clones, roughly 70% being singletons. There are 14 residues in the CDR3. The germline CDR1 and CDR2 sequences are MNHEY and SVGAGI. V gave up 3 bases and J gave up 3 bases; unmatched junction bases: 4. About this clone itself: Antigen: not known.

This clonotype was obtained from a man aged 40-50 years in good health and CMV-seropositive. The sequenced sample consisted of PBMCs. The chain employs TRBV6-5 and TRBJ1-1, with 7 bases identical to TRBD1. The CDR3 region has the DNA TGTGCCAGCAGTTATTCAGGGGGGTACACTGAAGCTTTCTTT. Protein product: CASSYSGGYTEAFF.